Listed below are T cell receptor beta chains from one sample, sequenced in a study of identical twins. In TCRdb, the 5' RACE reads were re-called with MiXCR into one record per CDR3 protein. Among 200,000 to 250,000 distinct CDR3 sequences listed, 6% to 9% were seen once. The same specimen was also included in a second study, on yellow fever vaccine responses in identical twins.

The source material was memory (CD45RO+) T cells sorted from blood. The source of these receptors is a woman under 30 in good health. Each CDR3 is given with its conserved first and last residue. A D gene is named only where the DNA matches it firmly. Clone size is stated in some rows and not others, as once, few, many or a class when expanded.

j_call,v_call,clone_size,cdr3_length,d_call,cdr3_aa,cdr3_nt
TRBJ2-3,TRBV18,-,17,TRBD2,CASSPISGGAIPDTQYF,TGTGCCAGCTCACCAATAAGCGGGGGGGCCATCCCAGATACGCAGTATTTT
TRBJ1-2,TRBV20-1,few,12,-,CSARVLGYGYTF,TGCAGTGCTAGAGTTCTGGGGTATGGCTACACCTTC
TRBJ2-1,TRBV7-7,many,16,-,CASSLSPNSPYNEQFF,TGTGCTAGCAGCCTCAGCCCGAACAGCCCCTACAATGAGCAGTTCTTC
TRBJ2-3,TRBV12-3/TRBV12-4,many,17,TRBD2,CASSPRALADGSDTQYF,TGTGCCAGCAGTCCCAGAGCACTAGCGGACGGGTCAGATACGCAGTATTTT
TRBJ2-4,TRBV28,-,18,TRBD1,CASSFGQGGLLAKNIQYF,TGTGCCAGCAGTTTCGGACAGGGCGGGCTTCTAGCCAAAAACATTCAGTACTTC
TRBJ2-3,TRBV15,many,15,TRBD2,CATSYGTSDTDTQYF,TGTGCCACCAGCTATGGGACTAGCGATACAGATACGCAGTATTTT
TRBJ2-1,TRBV2,few,18,-,CASSEEDSSPSRYNEQFF,TGTGCCAGCAGTGAGGAGGATAGTTCCCCTTCGCGATACAATGAGCAGTTCTTC
TRBJ1-2,TRBV28,-,13,-,CASKPGQLYGYTF,TGTGCCAGCAAACCAGGACAGCTCTATGGCTACACCTTC
TRBJ2-7,TRBV5-6,few,16,-,CASSPRQEVGPREQYF,TGTGCCAGCAGTCCGCGCCAGGAAGTGGGGCCTAGGGAGCAGTACTTC
TRBJ1-6,TRBV28,many,12,-,CASTRPNSPLHF,TGTGCCAGCACCCGACCGAATTCACCCCTCCACTTT
TRBJ1-5,TRBV2,many,13,-,CASTGISNQPQHF,TGTGCCAGCACCGGAATTAGCAATCAGCCCCAGCATTTT
TRBJ1-1,TRBV5-1,many,16,-,CASSLDLGAKNTEAFF,TGCGCCAGCAGCTTGGATTTGGGGGCTAAGAACACTGAAGCTTTCTTT
TRBJ2-1,TRBV6-5,many,15,-,CASRYIGQLYNEQFF,TGTGCCAGCAGGTACATCGGGCAGCTCTACAATGAGCAGTTCTTC
TRBJ1-2,TRBV27,many,15,TRBD1,CASSLGGGENRGYTF,TGTGCCAGCAGTTTGGGAGGGGGCGAAAATCGTGGCTACACCTTC
TRBJ1-5,TRBV12-3/TRBV12-4,many,15,-,CASGFVRNSNQPQHF,TGTGCCAGCGGGTTCGTGCGGAATAGCAATCAGCCCCAGCATTTT
TRBJ2-3,TRBV7-3,-,15,-,CASSSQPTSTDTQYF,TGTGCCAGCAGCTCGCAGCCTACTAGCACAGATACGCAGTATTTT
TRBJ2-5,TRBV4-2,many,15,-,CASSQESGGAETQYF,TGTGCCAGCAGCCAAGAGTCTGGGGGCGCCGAGACCCAGTACTTC
TRBJ2-5,TRBV11-2,many,14,-,CASSLGQGTETQYF,TGTGCCAGCAGCTTAGGCCAGGGCACGGAGACCCAGTACTTC
TRBJ2-2,TRBV6-4,-,15,TRBD1,CASSPGQDLAGELFF,TGTGCCAGCAGTCCGGGACAGGATCTTGCCGGGGAGCTGTTTTTT
TRBJ2-7,TRBV20-1,-,13,-,CSARGDITYEQYF,TGCAGTGCTAGAGGCGATATTACCTACGAGCAGTACTTC
TRBJ1-1,TRBV28,-,14,-,CASPPPNLNTEAFF,TGTGCCAGCCCCCCCCCGAACCTGAACACTGAAGCTTTCTTT
TRBJ2-1,TRBV5-1,many,15,TRBD2,CASLPASGSYNEQFF,TGCGCCAGCCTCCCGGCTAGCGGATCCTACAATGAGCAGTTCTTC